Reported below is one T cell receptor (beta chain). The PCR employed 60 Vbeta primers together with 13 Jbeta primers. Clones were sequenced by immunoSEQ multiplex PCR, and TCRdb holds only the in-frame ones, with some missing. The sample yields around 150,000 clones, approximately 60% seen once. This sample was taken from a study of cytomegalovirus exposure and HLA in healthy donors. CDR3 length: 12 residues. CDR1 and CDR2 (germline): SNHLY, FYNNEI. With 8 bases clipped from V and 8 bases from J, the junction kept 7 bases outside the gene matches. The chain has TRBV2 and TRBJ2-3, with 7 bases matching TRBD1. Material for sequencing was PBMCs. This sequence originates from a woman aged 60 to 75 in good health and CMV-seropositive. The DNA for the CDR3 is TGTGCCAGCTCACAGGGGAAAGGTACGCAGTATTTT. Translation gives CASSQGKGTQYF.